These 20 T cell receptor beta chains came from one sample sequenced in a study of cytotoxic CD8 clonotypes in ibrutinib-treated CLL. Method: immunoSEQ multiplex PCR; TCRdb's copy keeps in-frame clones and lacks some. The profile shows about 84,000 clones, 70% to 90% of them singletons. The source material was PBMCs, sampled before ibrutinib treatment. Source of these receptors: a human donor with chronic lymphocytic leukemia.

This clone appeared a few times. The CDR3 bases are TGTGCCAGCAGTCTACAGGGTTACGGCATTCAGTACTTC. This gives the protein CASSLQGYGIQYF. The J gene is TRBJ2-4, the V gene TRBV7-9; D is perhaps TRBD1 (6 bases). The CDR3 consists of 13 residues. Trimming pared 6 bases from V and 9 bases from J, leaving 15 bases between. In germline, CDR1 is SEHNR, CDR2 FQNEAQ (reference sequence).

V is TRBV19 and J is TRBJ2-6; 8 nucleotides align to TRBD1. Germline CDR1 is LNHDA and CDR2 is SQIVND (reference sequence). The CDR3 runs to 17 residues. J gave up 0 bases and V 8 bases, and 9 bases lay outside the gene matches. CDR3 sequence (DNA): TGTGCCAGTGCAACCGGGACAGGCATCTCTGGGGCCAACGTCCTGACTTTC. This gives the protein CASATGTGISGANVLTF.

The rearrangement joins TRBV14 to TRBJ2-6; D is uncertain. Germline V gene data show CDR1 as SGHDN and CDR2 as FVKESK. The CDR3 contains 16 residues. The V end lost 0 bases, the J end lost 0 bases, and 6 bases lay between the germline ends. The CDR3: CASSQDRSSGANVLTF. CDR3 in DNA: TGTGCCAGCAGCCAAGATCGGAGCTCTGGGGCCAACGTCCTGACTTTC. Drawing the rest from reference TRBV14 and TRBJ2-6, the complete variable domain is EAGVTQFPSHSVIEKGQTVTLRCDPISGHDNLYWYRRVMGKEIKFLLHFVKESKQDESGMPNNRFLAERTGGTYSTLKVQPAELEDSGVYFCASSQDRSSGANVLTFGAGSRLTVL.

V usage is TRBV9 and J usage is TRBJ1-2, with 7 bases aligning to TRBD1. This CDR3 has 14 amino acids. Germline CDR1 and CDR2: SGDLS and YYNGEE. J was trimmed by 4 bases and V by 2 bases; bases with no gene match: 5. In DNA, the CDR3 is TGTGCCAGCAGCGTTCGACAGGGTCCCTATGGCTACACCTTC. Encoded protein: CASSVRQGPYGYTF.

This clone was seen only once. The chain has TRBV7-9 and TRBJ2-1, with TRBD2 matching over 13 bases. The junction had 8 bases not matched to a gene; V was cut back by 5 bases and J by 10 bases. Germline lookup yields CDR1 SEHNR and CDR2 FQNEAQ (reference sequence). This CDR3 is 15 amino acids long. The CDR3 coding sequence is TGTGCCAGCAGCCGACTAGCGGGAGGCCGCCCGGAGCAGTTCTTC. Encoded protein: CASSRLAGGRPEQFF.

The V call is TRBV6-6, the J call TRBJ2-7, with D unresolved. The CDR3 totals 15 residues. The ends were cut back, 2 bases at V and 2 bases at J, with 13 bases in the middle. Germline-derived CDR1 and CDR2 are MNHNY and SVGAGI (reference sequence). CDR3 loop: CASSYKEPLAYEQYF. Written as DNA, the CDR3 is TGTGCCAGCAGTTACAAGGAACCACTTGCCTACGAGCAGTACTTC.

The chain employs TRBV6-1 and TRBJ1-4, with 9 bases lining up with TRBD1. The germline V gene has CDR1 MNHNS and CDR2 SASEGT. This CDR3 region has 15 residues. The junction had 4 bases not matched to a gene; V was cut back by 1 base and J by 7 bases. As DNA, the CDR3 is TGTGCCAGCAGTGAAGGGACAGGGGCAATTGAAAAACTGTTTTTT. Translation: CASSEGTGAIEKLFF.

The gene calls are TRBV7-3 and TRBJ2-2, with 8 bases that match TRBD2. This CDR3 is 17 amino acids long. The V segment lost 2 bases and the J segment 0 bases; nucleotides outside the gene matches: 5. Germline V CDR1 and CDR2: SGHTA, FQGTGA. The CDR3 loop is CASSLLAGGANTGELFF. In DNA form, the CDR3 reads TGTGCCAGCAGCTTACTAGCGGGCGGAGCGAACACCGGGGAGCTGTTTTTT.

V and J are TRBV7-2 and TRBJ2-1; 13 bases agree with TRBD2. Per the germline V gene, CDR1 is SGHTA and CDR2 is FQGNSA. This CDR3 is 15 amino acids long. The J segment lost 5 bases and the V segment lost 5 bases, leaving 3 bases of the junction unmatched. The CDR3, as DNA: TGTGCCAGCAGCCCGGGACTAGCGGGAAACAATGAGCAGTTCTTC. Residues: CASSPGLAGNNEQFF.

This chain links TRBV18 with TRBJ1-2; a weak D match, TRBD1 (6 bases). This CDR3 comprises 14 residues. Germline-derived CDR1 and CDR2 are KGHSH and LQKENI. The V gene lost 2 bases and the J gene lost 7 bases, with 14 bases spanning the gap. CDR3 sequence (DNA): TGTGCCAGCTCACCAGACAGGATAACGGGTGGCTACACCTTC. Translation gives CASSPDRITGGYTF.

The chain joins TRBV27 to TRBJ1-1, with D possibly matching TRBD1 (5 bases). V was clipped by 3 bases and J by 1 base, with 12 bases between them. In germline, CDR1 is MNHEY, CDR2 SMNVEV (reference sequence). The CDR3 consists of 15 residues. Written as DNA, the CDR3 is TGTGCCAGCAGTTTTTGGCAGGGTGGGAACACTGAAGCTTTCTTT. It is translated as CASSFWQGGNTEAFF.

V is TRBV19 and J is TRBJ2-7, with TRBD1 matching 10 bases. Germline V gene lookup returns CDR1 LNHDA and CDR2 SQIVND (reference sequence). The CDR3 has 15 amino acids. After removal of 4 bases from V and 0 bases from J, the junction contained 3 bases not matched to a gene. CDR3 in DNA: TGTGCCAGTAGTACCCGACAGGGGGCCTCCTACGAGCAGTACTTC. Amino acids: CASSTRQGASYEQYF.

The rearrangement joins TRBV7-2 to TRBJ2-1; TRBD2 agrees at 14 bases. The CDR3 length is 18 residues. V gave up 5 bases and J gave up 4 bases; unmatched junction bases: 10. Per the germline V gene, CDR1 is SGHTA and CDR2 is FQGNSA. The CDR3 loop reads CASSARLTSGRAYNEQFF. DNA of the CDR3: TGTGCCAGCAGCGCCCGACTGACTAGCGGGAGGGCTTACAATGAGCAGTTCTTC.

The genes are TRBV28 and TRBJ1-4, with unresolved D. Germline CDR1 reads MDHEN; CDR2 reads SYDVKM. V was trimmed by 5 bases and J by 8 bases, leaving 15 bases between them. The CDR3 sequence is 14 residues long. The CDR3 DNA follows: TGTGCCAGCAGTCACCGGAACTTCCGGGAAAAACTGTTTTTT. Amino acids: CASSHRNFREKLFF.

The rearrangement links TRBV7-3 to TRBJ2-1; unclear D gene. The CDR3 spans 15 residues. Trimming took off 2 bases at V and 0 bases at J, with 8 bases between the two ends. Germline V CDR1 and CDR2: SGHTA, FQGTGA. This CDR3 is CASSLVPRSYNEQFF. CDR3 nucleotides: TGTGCCAGCAGCTTAGTACCGCGCTCCTACAATGAGCAGTTCTTC.

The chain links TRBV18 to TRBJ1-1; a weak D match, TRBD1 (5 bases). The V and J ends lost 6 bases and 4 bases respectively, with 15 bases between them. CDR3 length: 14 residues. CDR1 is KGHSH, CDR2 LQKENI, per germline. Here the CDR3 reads CASSSSQGSTEAFF. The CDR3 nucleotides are TGTGCCAGCTCTTCCTCCCAGGGTAGCACTGAAGCTTTCTTT.

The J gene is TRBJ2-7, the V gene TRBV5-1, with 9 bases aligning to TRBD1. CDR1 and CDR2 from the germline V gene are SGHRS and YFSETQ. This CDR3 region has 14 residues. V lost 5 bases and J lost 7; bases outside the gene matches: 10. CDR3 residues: CASRREQGASEQYF. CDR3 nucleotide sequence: TGCGCCAGCAGGAGAGAACAGGGGGCTAGTGAGCAGTACTTC.

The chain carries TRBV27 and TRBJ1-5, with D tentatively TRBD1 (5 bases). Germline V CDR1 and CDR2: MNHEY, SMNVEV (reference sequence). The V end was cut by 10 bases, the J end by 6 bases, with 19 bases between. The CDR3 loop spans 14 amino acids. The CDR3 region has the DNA TGTGCCACGCACACAGGCGTTGGGGGTCAGCCCCAGCATTTT. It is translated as CATHTGVGGQPQHF.

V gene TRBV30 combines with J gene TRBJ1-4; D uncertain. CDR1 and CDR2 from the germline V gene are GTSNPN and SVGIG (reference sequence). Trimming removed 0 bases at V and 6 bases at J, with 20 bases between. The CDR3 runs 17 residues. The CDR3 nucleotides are TGTGCCTGGAGTGTATTGGGTGGACGGGCTCAATATGAAAAACTGTTTTTT. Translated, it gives CAWSVLGGRAQYEKLFF.

CDR3 amino acids: CASSRFDRNEQYF. The CDR3 bases are TGTGCCAGCAGTCGATTTGACAGGAACGAGCAGTACTTC. This chain joins TRBV6-5 and TRBJ2-7, with TRBD1 as a possible D gene (6 bases). Germline-derived CDR1 and CDR2 are MNHEY and SVGAGI. This CDR3 is built from 13 residues. Trimming left V 5 bases short and J 5 bases short, with 13 bases between.